The entry below gives a single T cell receptor (beta chain) sequence along with its context. Its specificity is not known. The junction departs from germline at one end; a sequencing error may be responsible. Indicated time point: 2015-2016 season, 7 days after influenza vaccination. Per time point, about 40-110 mL of blood was sampled. This CDR3 region has 13 residues. The germline gives CDR1 LNHDA, CDR2 SQIVND (reference sequence). The sample belongs to a study of follicular helper T cells after annual influenza vaccination. Study outcomes and limitations: Yearly vaccinations repeatedly recalled conserved clonotypes in ICOS+CD38+ cTfh.

Sequencing of TCRB used Survey level resolution. The data were produced by immunoSEQ multiplex PCR, yet TCRdb's version contains in-frame clones alone and is incomplete. The data hold roughly 5,600 clones, with approximately 81% observed a single time. The sequence was obtained from an adult who received the influenza vaccine. This chain connects TRBV19 to TRBJ1-1; 7 bases match TRBD1. Sequenced material: CXCR5+ CD38- circulating T follicular helper cells from blood, taken 7 days after influenza vaccination. Noted subset: circulating Tfh, non-naive CD4+CXCR5+PD-1+ (ICOS+CD38+ or ICOS-CD38-). CDR3 sequence: CANSRTGATEAFF. CDR3 bases: TGTGCCAATAGTAGGACAGGCGCGACTGAAGCTTTCTTT.